One TCR beta chain is described in this entry. Its antigen is still unknown. This sample was taken from a study of Ad26.COV2.S vaccination and SARS-CoV-2 variants. Study in general: The trial was COV1001 and the donor's arm was Ad26.COV2.S. In the study, Ad26.COV2.S was injected intramuscularly once, or twice 56 days apart. Study outcomes and limitations: Non-spike TCR breadth showed similarity between vaccine and placebo recipients.

Germline V gene sequence: CDR1 MNHEY, CDR2 SMNVEV (reference sequence). Trimming cost V 1 base and J 5 bases, with 7 bases left between them. The CDR3 is 13 residues long. Documented treatment: roughly 18 received Ad26.COV2.S at low or high dose, single or two shots; five or six received placebo; per-sample allocation not given. Samples were taken on day 63 after the first vaccine or placebo injection. Built on an Ad26 vector, the vaccine expressed Wuhan-strain SARS-CoV-2 spike. Sequencing used immunoSEQ multiplex PCR; TCRdb keeps in-frame clones, though not all of them. The data show over 400,000 clones, with around 90% seen just once and under 4.5% held by the top ten.

The rearrangement uses TRBV27 and TRBJ2-3; no reliable D call. The receptor comes from a person between 18 and 65 years old who received the Ad26.COV2.S COVID-19 vaccine or a placebo. The starting material was peripheral blood, obtained in a trial of Ad26.COV2.S vaccine versus placebo. The CDR3 nucleotides read TGTGCCAGCAGTTTATTAGGGCTAGATACGCAGTATTTT. Its translation is CASSLLGLDTQYF.